This TCR beta chain was profiled in a study of OX40 agonist ivuxolimab in advanced cancers. The overall study: Partial responses were achieved by three patients, one with hepatocellular carcinoma and two with cutaneous melanoma.

Germline assignment: CDR1 SQVTM and CDR2 ANQGSEA. The length of the CDR3 is 14 residues. J lost 2 bases, V lost 2 bases, and 3 bases had no gene match. This clone was counted between two and nine times. Autoimmune disease history or systemic immunosuppression meant exclusion. The protocol was immunoSEQ multiplex PCR, while the TCRdb copy is restricted to in-frame clones and leaves out a portion. This table has just over 30,000 clones, 86% appearing once. This sample comprised CD4+ or CD8+ T cells sorted from blood, obtained in a trial of the OX40 agonist ivuxolimab. This TCR was sampled from an adult with an advanced solid tumor such as melanoma, head and neck, liver or kidney cancer. This chain joins TRBV29-1 and TRBJ2-1, with 7 nucleotides matching TRBD2. CDR3 amino acids: CSVELADTYNEQFF. The CDR3 bases are TGCAGCGTTGAACTAGCGGATACCTACAATGAGCAGTTCTTC.